The clone carrying this T cell receptor (beta chain) was picked up many times. Its cognate antigen is unknown. Germline lookup yields CDR1 SGHAT and CDR2 FQNNGV. The length of the CDR3 is 13 residues. Trimming left V 3 bases short and J 8 bases short, with 13 bases between. The data belong to a study of regulatory T cells in long-lasting Graves disease. Whole-study findings and limits: TRBV28, TRBJ1-2 and TRBJ2-5 emerged as the favored segments in persistent disease. Analyses excluded thyroid tissue, covering peripheral blood alone.

The time point was: persistent/refractory GD, antithyroid drugs over 5 years with positive TRAb. Following extraction of RNA from PBMCs, that RNA was used to make the TCR library. Xi'an, China, was home to the endocrinology department that provided patients. About 8.8 milliliters of peripheral blood went into EDTA tubes. Both iRepertoire HTBI primers and Arm-PCR of CDR3 regions were used to build the TCR beta libraries. TCRdb fed the multiplex PCR reads into MiXCR, producing one record per CDR3 protein. The table lists 400,000 or so distinct CDR3 sequences, 20% to 25% of them singletons. Sequencing used peripheral blood mononuclear cells (PBMCs), obtained when the disease was refractory, from a patient treated with antithyroid drugs. The sequence was collected from a female donor with Graves disease. The chain uses TRBV11-2 and TRBJ1-2; maybe TRBD1 (6 bases). The CDR3 region is CASSFPQGRGYTF. CDR3 sequence (DNA): TGTGCCAGCAGCTTCCCACAGGGACGCGGCTACACCTTC.